The clone carrying this T cell receptor (beta chain) was detected only once. Its antigen is unknown. These data come from a study of CD8+CD57+ T cells in acquired aplastic anemia. Study results and limitations: For CD8+ Simpson's diversity, patients and controls showed no significant difference.

In patients chosen for sequencing, flow cytometry had shown CD8+CD57+ cell expansion. Genomic DNA was employed as the template in profiling TCR beta VDJ and CDR3. TCRdb reprocessed the reads via MiXCR and lists one record per CDR3 protein. This table holds 260,000 or so distinct CDR3 sequences, approximately 45% found once. The CDR3 covers 16 residues. Trimming removed 5 bases from V and 5 bases from J; junction bases left unmatched: 8. From germline, CDR1 is SEHNR and CDR2 FQNEAQ (reference sequence). The sequencing input was sorted CD4+, CD8+, or CD8+CD57+ T cells (not recorded which) from PBMCs. The TCR comes from a human donor with aplastic anemia. The V call is TRBV7-9, the J call TRBJ1-6, with 8 bases aligning to TRBD1. CDR3 sequence reads: CASSPRGQADNSPLHF. CDR3 DNA: TGTGCCAGCAGCCCCCGGGGACAGGCTGATAATTCACCCCTCCACTTT.